What follows is one T cell receptor beta chain and its context. The repertoire was sequenced with immunoSEQ multiplex PCR; TCRdb's copy has only in-frame clones and lacks some. The data contain hundreds of thousands of clones, roughly three quarters of them singletons. Trimming cost V 4 bases and J 10 bases, with 12 bases left between them. This CDR3 has 12 residues. Germline CDR1 and CDR2: SGDLS and YYNGEE. The sample is drawn from a study of blood T cell repertoires in COVID-19. Source material: peripheral blood. The TCR was taken from a woman aged 40 to 49 with active or convalescent COVID-19. This chain joins TRBV9 and TRBJ2-1, with D perhaps TRBD1 (5 bases). Here the CDR3 DNA reads TGTGCCAGCAGCCTCGATCGGACAGAGCAGTTCTTC. Amino acid sequence: CASSLDRTEQFF.